This T cell receptor beta chain was captured by sequencing in a study of Graves' ophthalmopathy and Graves' hyperthyroidism. Overall study results and limits: Blood contained most expanded thyroid clonotypes exceeding 0.001 frequency. Researchers report that a 13-signature model separated ophthalmopathy from stable hyperthyroidism, posting 85% to 90% sensitivity and roughly 81% specificity.

RNA served as the template for amplifying TCR beta CDR3 regions. Investigators did first-round RT-PCR with HTBI primers, then second-round multiplex PCR. TCRdb analysed the multiplex PCR reads with MiXCR anew, one entry per CDR3 protein. The sample consists of around 520,000 distinct CDR3 sequences, less than 40% of them appearing once. Recruitment covered hyperthyroidism patients aged 18 to 65 whose new diagnosis was of under 2 months' duration. Additional autoimmune diseases, uncontrolled infections, pregnancy or lactation disqualified patients. This CDR3 is built from 14 residues. V gave up 4 bases and J gave up 3 bases; unmatched junction bases: 2. In the case of this clonotype: Antigen: not known.

This receptor was obtained from an adult man with Graves' hyperthyroidism. Sequencing was carried out using peripheral blood or thyroid tissue (not recorded which). The gene calls are TRBV12-3 or TRBV12-4 and TRBJ1-1; TRBD1 aligns across 10 bases. The CDR3 DNA reads TGTGCCAGCAGTTCGACAGGGGGCGACACTGAAGCTTTCTTT. Its protein product is CASSSTGGDTEAFF.